A selection of T cell receptor beta chains follows, all from one sample in a study of T cell repertoires in cytomegalovirus infection. MiXCR, run by TCRdb on the reads, gives a single entry per CDR3 protein. The data contain some 100,000 distinct CDR3 sequences, about 22% of them singletons. The sequenced material came from CD8+ T cells from PBMCs. The receptors stem from a human donor in good health (CMV status not recorded). Some clones in this sample may be carry-over from other donors' samples. CDR3s include the opening cysteine and the closing phenylalanine or tryptophan. The order of the fields is D gene, J gene, V gene, clone size, CDR3 protein, CDR3 DNA. The D gene is left open where the match is weak. Clone size is not always given. Where it is, it says once, few, many or a class for expanded clones.

D: .; J: TRBJ1-5; V: TRBV10-3; size: few; CDR3: CAISPGANQPQHF; DNA: TGTGCCATTTCGCCGGGGGCGAACCAGCCCCAGCATTTT
D: .; J: TRBJ1-6; V: TRBV4-1; size: .; CDR3: CASSPAGPNSPLHF; DNA: TGCGCCAGCAGCCCAGCGGGACCGAATTCACCCCTCCACTTT
D: .; J: TRBJ1-4; V: TRBV7-6; size: .; CDR3: CASSHGQEKLFF; DNA: TGTGCCAGCAGCCACGGACAGGAAAAACTGTTTTTT
D: TRBD1; J: TRBJ2-7; V: TRBV5-6; size: many; CDR3: CASSLETGGAVGHEQYF; DNA: TGTGCCAGCAGCTTGGAGACAGGGGGCGCGGTCGGCCACGAGCAGTACTTC
D: TRBD1; J: TRBJ1-1; V: TRBV18; size: .; CDR3: CASSPTGGLEAFF; DNA: TGTGCCAGCTCACCCACAGGGGGGCTTGAAGCTTTCTTT
D: .; J: TRBJ1-6; V: TRBV27; size: few; CDR3: CASSLGMNSPLHF; DNA: TGTGCCAGCAGTTTGGGGATGAATTCACCCCTCCACTTT
D: TRBD1; J: TRBJ2-7; V: TRBV27; size: few; CDR3: CASSLQGVNSYEQYF; DNA: TGTGCCAGCAGTTTACAGGGGGTGAACTCCTACGAGCAGTACTTC
D: .; J: TRBJ1-1; V: TRBV20-1; size: few; CDR3: CSTSYRNNTEAFF; DNA: TGCAGTACTTCATACAGGAATAACACTGAAGCTTTCTTT
D: TRBD1; J: TRBJ1-2; V: TRBV20-1; size: .; CDR3: CSSTGQGTFGYTF; DNA: TGCAGTTCCACGGGACAGGGTACTTTTGGCTACACCTTC
D: .; J: TRBJ2-7; V: TRBV20-1; size: .; CDR3: CSARVDGGFVEQYF; DNA: TGCAGTGCTAGAGTTGACGGGGGATTCGTCGAGCAGTACTTC
D: .; J: TRBJ1-1; V: TRBV27; size: few; CDR3: CASSPSRGTEAFF; DNA: TGTGCCAGCAGCCCCTCCAGGGGAACTGAAGCTTTCTTT
D: TRBD2; J: TRBJ2-1; V: TRBV12-3/TRBV12-4; size: .; CDR3: CASSGLAGGGMQFF; DNA: TGTGCCAGCAGTGGACTAGCGGGAGGGGGAATGCAGTTCTTC
D: TRBD2; J: TRBJ2-5; V: TRBV6-1; size: .; CDR3: CASSDLGLAGDETQYF; DNA: TGTGCCAGCAGTGATTTGGGACTAGCGGGGGATGAGACCCAGTACTTC
D: .; J: TRBJ1-5; V: TRBV12-5; size: .; CDR3: CASGFAGPGQPQHF; DNA: TGTGCTAGTGGTTTCGCGGGACCGGGACAGCCCCAGCATTTT
D: .; J: TRBJ2-3; V: TRBV19; size: few; CDR3: CASSPLSFVGGSTDTQYF; DNA: TGTGCCAGTAGTCCCCTCTCGTTTGTAGGGGGGAGCACAGATACGCAGTATTTT
D: TRBD1; J: TRBJ1-5; V: TRBV10-3; size: many; CDR3: CAISESAGGRQPQHF; DNA: TGTGCCATCAGTGAGTCGGCAGGGGGTCGGCAGCCCCAGCATTTT
D: .; J: TRBJ2-7; V: TRBV7-9; size: many; CDR3: CASSFATGVGRGDYEQYF; DNA: TGTGCCAGCAGCTTCGCCACCGGAGTGGGGAGAGGGGACTACGAGCAGTACTTC
D: TRBD1; J: TRBJ1-1; V: TRBV4-3; size: .; CDR3: CASSQNHRGGTEAFF; DNA: TGCGCCAGCAGCCAGAACCACAGGGGAGGGACTGAAGCTTTCTTT
D: .; J: TRBJ2-7; V: TRBV7-3; size: .; CDR3: CASSLLGQPYEQYF; DNA: TGTGCCAGCAGCTTGCTGGGCCAGCCCTACGAGCAGTACTTC
D: .; J: TRBJ1-5; V: TRBV13; size: .; CDR3: CASSLGRGKHQPQHF; DNA: TGTGCCAGCAGCTTAGGCCGAGGGAAACATCAGCCCCAGCATTTT
D: TRBD1; J: TRBJ1-4; V: TRBV18; size: .; CDR3: CASSPQGTGGVATNEKLFF; DNA: TGTGCCAGCTCACCACAAGGGACAGGGGGAGTTGCAACTAATGAAAAACTGTTTTTT
D: .; J: TRBJ2-1; V: TRBV5-4; size: few; CDR3: CASSEGRFNEQFF; DNA: TGTGCCAGCAGCGAGGGACGGTTCAATGAGCAGTTCTTC
D: .; J: TRBJ1-1; V: TRBV5-4; size: .; CDR3: CASNVEGTEAFF; DNA: TGTGCCAGCAACGTGGAGGGCACTGAAGCTTTCTTT
D: .; J: TRBJ2-7; V: TRBV7-9; size: many; CDR3: CASSSSLGPASYEQYF; DNA: TGTGCCAGCAGTTCCTCCTTAGGCCCGGCCTCCTACGAGCAGTACTTC
D: .; J: TRBJ1-5; V: TRBV4-2; size: .; CDR3: CASSQDVSNQPQHF; DNA: TGTGCCAGCAGCCAAGACGTCAGCAATCAGCCCCAGCATTTT
D: .; J: TRBJ2-1; V: TRBV30; size: .; CDR3: CAWSFWGEQFF; DNA: TGTGCCTGGAGTTTCTGGGGTGAGCAGTTCTTC
D: .; J: TRBJ1-5; V: TRBV19; size: few; CDR3: CASRGEGFAPQHF; DNA: TGTGCCAGTAGGGGCGAGGGGTTTGCGCCCCAGCATTTT
D: .; J: TRBJ2-2; V: TRBV7-2; size: few; CDR3: CASSLDLGGPETGELFF; DNA: TGTGCCAGCAGCTTGGACCTTGGGGGGCCGGAGACCGGGGAGCTGTTTTTT
D: .; J: TRBJ2-7; V: TRBV7-2; size: many; CDR3: CASSLIGNEQYF; DNA: TGTGCCAGCAGCTTAATAGGCAACGAGCAGTACTTC
D: .; J: TRBJ1-1; V: TRBV12-3/TRBV12-4; size: few; CDR3: CASSGTSNTEAFF; DNA: TGTGCCAGCAGTGGGACTTCGAACACTGAAGCTTTCTTT
D: TRBD2; J: TRBJ2-2; V: TRBV7-9; size: few; CDR3: CASSLPLAGANTGELFF; DNA: TGTGCCAGCAGCTTACCCCTAGCGGGCGCGAACACCGGGGAGCTGTTTTTT
D: .; J: TRBJ2-7; V: TRBV6-2/TRBV6-3; size: few; CDR3: CASSPDSRYEQYF; DNA: TGTGCCAGCAGCCCGGACAGCAGATACGAGCAGTACTTC
D: .; J: TRBJ2-1; V: TRBV11-2; size: many; CDR3: CASSRGYNEQFF; DNA: TGTGCCAGCAGTAGAGGATACAATGAGCAGTTCTTC
D: .; J: TRBJ2-3; V: TRBV11-2; size: many; CDR3: CASSLGELAIRGDTQYF; DNA: TGTGCCAGCAGCCTTGGGGAACTAGCCATCAGAGGAGATACGCAGTATTTT
D: .; J: TRBJ2-7; V: TRBV20-1; size: few; CDR3: CSARLTNEAYEQYF; DNA: TGCAGTGCTAGGCTGACTAACGAGGCCTACGAGCAGTACTTC
D: .; J: TRBJ1-1; V: TRBV7-2; size: many; CDR3: CASSLVLVLSMRGTEAFF; DNA: TGTGCCAGCAGCTTAGTGTTGGTTCTCTCTATGAGGGGCACTGAAGCTTTCTTT
D: TRBD1; J: TRBJ2-7; V: TRBV7-8; size: few; CDR3: CASSLAGQGYEQYF; DNA: TGTGCCAGCAGCTTAGCTGGACAGGGGTACGAGCAGTACTTC
D: .; J: TRBJ1-1; V: TRBV27; size: .; CDR3: CASSSRVSKDGAFF; DNA: TGTGCCAGCAGTTCCCGGGTCTCAAAAGACGGAGCTTTCTTT
D: TRBD1; J: TRBJ2-4; V: TRBV7-6; size: many; CDR3: CASSPDRGRNIQYF; DNA: TGTGCCAGCAGCCCCGATAGGGGGCGGAACATTCAGTACTTC
D: .; J: TRBJ1-1; V: TRBV10-3; size: large; CDR3: CAISELSGKNTEAFF; DNA: TGTGCCATCAGTGAGTTGTCAGGGAAGAACACTGAAGCTTTCTTT
D: TRBD2; J: TRBJ2-7; V: TRBV6-5; size: .; CDR3: CATTDGLADYEQYF; DNA: TGTGCCACCACGGACGGTCTAGCGGACTACGAGCAGTACTTC
D: TRBD2; J: TRBJ2-1; V: TRBV20-1; size: few; CDR3: CSAKGLAGELYNEQFF; DNA: TGCAGTGCTAAAGGACTAGCGGGGGAGCTCTACAATGAGCAGTTCTTC
D: .; J: TRBJ1-1; V: TRBV4-2; size: many; CDR3: CASSQEGDGETEAFF; DNA: TGTGCCAGCAGCCAAGAAGGGGATGGGGAGACTGAAGCTTTCTTT
D: TRBD2; J: TRBJ2-7; V: TRBV10-1; size: .; CDR3: CAQRGTSGYEQYF; DNA: TGCGCCCAAAGGGGTACTAGCGGGTACGAGCAGTACTTC
D: .; J: TRBJ1-1; V: TRBV2; size: .; CDR3: CASRKDGTAGTEAFF; DNA: TGTGCCAGCAGGAAAGACGGGACTGCGGGCACTGAAGCTTTCTTT
D: .; J: TRBJ2-1; V: TRBV4-1; size: .; CDR3: CASSQLQYNEQFF; DNA: TGCGCCAGCAGCCAACTTCAGTACAATGAGCAGTTCTTC
D: TRBD1; J: TRBJ1-1; V: TRBV15; size: .; CDR3: CATSSPGQGPDTEAFF; DNA: TGTGCCACCAGCAGTCCGGGACAGGGGCCCGACACTGAAGCTTTCTTT
D: .; J: TRBJ1-6; V: TRBV14; size: .; CDR3: CASSQDNSPLHF; DNA: TGTGCCAGCAGCCAAGATAATTCACCCCTCCACTTT
D: TRBD2; J: TRBJ2-2; V: TRBV9; size: .; CDR3: CASSDRDYGTGELFF; DNA: TGTGCCAGCAGCGACCGGGACTACGGGACCGGGGAGCTGTTTTTT
D: .; J: TRBJ2-7; V: TRBV4-3; size: .; CDR3: CASSQEEGMAYEQYF; DNA: TGCGCCAGCAGCCAAGAAGAAGGGATGGCCTACGAGCAGTACTTC
D: .; J: TRBJ2-2; V: TRBV9; size: few; CDR3: CASSVDPNTGELFF; DNA: TGTGCCAGCAGCGTAGATCCGAACACCGGGGAGCTGTTTTTT
D: .; J: TRBJ2-7; V: TRBV20-1; size: .; CDR3: CSARGFQGIGDEQYF; DNA: TGCAGTGCTAGAGGGTTTCAGGGGATTGGCGACGAGCAGTACTTC
D: .; J: TRBJ1-5; V: TRBV15; size: .; CDR3: CATSEGSNQPQHF; DNA: TGTGCCACTAGCGAGGGTAGCAATCAGCCCCAGCATTTT
D: TRBD2; J: TRBJ2-1; V: TRBV12-3/TRBV12-4; size: .; CDR3: CASSSQERENEQFF; DNA: TGTGCCAGCAGTTCCCAGGAGCGGGAGAATGAGCAGTTCTTC
D: TRBD1; J: TRBJ1-5; V: TRBV6-2/TRBV6-3; size: .; CDR3: CASGTGGFQPQHF; DNA: TGTGCCAGCGGGACAGGGGGCTTTCAGCCCCAGCATTTT
D: .; J: TRBJ2-6; V: TRBV12-3/TRBV12-4; size: many; CDR3: CASSLGPGANVLTF; DNA: TGTGCCAGCAGTTTAGGTCCGGGGGCCAACGTCCTGACTTTC